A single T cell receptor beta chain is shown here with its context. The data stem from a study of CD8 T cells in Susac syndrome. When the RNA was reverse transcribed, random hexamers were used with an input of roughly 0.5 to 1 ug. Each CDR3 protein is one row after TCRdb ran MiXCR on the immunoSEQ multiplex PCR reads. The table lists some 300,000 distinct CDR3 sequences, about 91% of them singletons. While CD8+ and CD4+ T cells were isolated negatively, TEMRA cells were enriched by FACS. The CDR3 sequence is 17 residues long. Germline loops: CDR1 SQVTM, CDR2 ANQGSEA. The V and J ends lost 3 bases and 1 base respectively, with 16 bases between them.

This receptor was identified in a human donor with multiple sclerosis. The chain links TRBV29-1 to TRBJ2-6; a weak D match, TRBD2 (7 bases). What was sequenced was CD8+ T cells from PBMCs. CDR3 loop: CSVEGGGGSSGANVLTF. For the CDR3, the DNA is TGCAGCGTTGAGGGGGGCGGGGGCTCTTCTGGGGCCAACGTCCTGACTTTC.